The next 5 T cell receptor beta chains were all read from a single sample in a study of cytomegalovirus exposure and HLA in healthy donors. 60 Vbeta and 13 Jbeta primers were used in PCR. Profiling relied on immunoSEQ multiplex PCR, and the TCRdb table lists in-frame clones only, not all of them. Among 100,000 to 150,000 clones listed, around two thirds were seen once. Sequenced: PBMCs. The receptors were sampled from a woman in her forties in good health and CMV-seropositive.

The chain couples TRBV6-5 to TRBJ2-1, with TRBD2 matching over 12 bases. The CDR3 contains 14 residues. Looked up from germline, CDR1 is MNHEY and CDR2 is SVGAGI. Unmatched junction bases numbered 5, after V lost 4 bases and J lost 10 bases. CDR3 nucleotides: TGTGCCAGCAGTTTTACCGGGACTAGCGGGGAGCAGTTCTTC. Its translation is CASSFTGTSGEQFF.

The CDR3, as DNA: TGCAGCGTTGCTTCGGGGATTAAGTATGGCTACACCTTC. Residues: CSVASGIKYGYTF. This chain connects TRBV29-1 to TRBJ1-2; no reliable D call. The CDR3 sequence is 13 residues long. In germline, CDR1 is SQVTM, CDR2 ANQGSEA. V was pared by 4 bases and J by 5 bases, with 14 bases between.

About this clone: Additional DNA sequences in this sample encode the identical CDR3. The chain links TRBV7-9 to TRBJ1-2; tentatively, D is TRBD1 (6 bases). CDR1 and CDR2 from the germline V gene are SEHNR and FQNEAQ (reference sequence). V lost 5 bases, J lost 5 bases, and 12 bases lay in between. This CDR3 is 13 amino acids long. The CDR3 DNA follows: TGTGCCAGCAGCCCGCAGGGGAGTTATGGCTACACCTTC. Protein product: CASSPQGSYGYTF.

This chain connects TRBV5-4 to TRBJ2-5; 8 bases are shared with TRBD2. CDR3 size: 16 residues. The ends lost 4 bases at V and 3 bases at J; junction bases unmatched: 11. The germline V gene encodes CDR1 SGHNT and CDR2 YYREEE (reference sequence). The CDR3 DNA follows: TGTGCCAGCAGCCCCCCGAGAGCGGGGGTGGAAGAGACCCAGTACTTC. Encoded protein: CASSPPRAGVEETQYF.

J is TRBJ2-3 and V is TRBV5-1; 8 positions agree with TRBD2. This CDR3 spans 15 amino acids. J lost 0 bases, V lost 4 bases, and 4 bases had no gene match. Germline assignment: CDR1 SGHRS and CDR2 YFSETQ. The CDR3 here is CASSDGGASTDTQYF. For the CDR3, the DNA is TGCGCCAGCAGCGACGGGGGGGCGAGCACAGATACGCAGTATTTT.